This paragraph covers one T cell receptor beta chain sequence. Its antigen is unknown. No quality values exist for individual bases; no much larger clone is one base distant. The germline V gene gives CDR1 as SGHTA and CDR2 as FQGTGA. Reading from cysteine to phenylalanine, the CDR3 counts 14 amino acids. Only CDR3 DNA remains: 42 bases, in frame from the first base. At the junction V is shortened by 5 bases and J by 4 bases, with 14 bases in between. The donors were included in the validation cohort of over a hundred subjects, a group kept apart from the roughly 610-subject first cohort. The record originates from a study of cytomegalovirus exposure and HLA in healthy donors listed by TCRdb under 2017. Regarding the research as a whole: The 500 to 700 repertoires of the first cohort and the approximately 130 validation repertoires were produced on the same platform, according to a later analysis. The study aimed to test whether signatures of past pathogen exposure could be identified by cataloging public T cell receptors. Along with the roughly 670-subject first cohort, a separate validation cohort of more than 90 different subjects was used. High-throughput TCR immunosequencing, statistical association of individual TCRs with disease status, and machine learning were combined to predict cytomegalovirus infection status.

Points the paper makes about the study in general: The study gave a list of about 150 TCR beta chains associated with cytomegalovirus. In vitro tests confirmed that a few of the cytomegalovirus-associated TCR beta chains recognize cytomegalovirus antigens. Subsequent analysis determined that TCRs grouped into clusters in the first cohort also showed a tendency toward co-occurrence across the 90 to 150 validation repertoires, and approximately 93% of cluster scores exceeded 0. The authors suggested that the approach could potentially be extended to other disease states and immunological phenotypes. Most TCR sequences were observed very rarely across donors, whereas some public TCRs were present in many individuals. All 120 or so repertoires were used to score co-occurrence in the validation cohort in a later analysis, because that analysis had no HLA typing for the cohort. Cytomegalovirus status was reported to be diagnosed by the classifier with high specificity and sensitivity in both the original and validation cohorts.

The library was prepared using the immunoSEQ multiplex PCR assay. Processing in the source paper ran as follows. A statistical classification framework was built for diagnosing cytomegalovirus status from the catalog of TCR beta chain sequences. TCRdb stores this immuneACCESS table with in-frame sequences only. Part of the clones is absent; in the studies checked, under half of the shortfall reflects unresolved V genes, and no reason is known for the rest. That table is the source of V, J and clone size, and D and trimming were worked out from the DNA. The sample profile shows approximately 82,000 clones; 85% to 95% of them were found once. The ten largest clones take up approximately 0.67% of the sample.

The source is a man younger than 30 in good health and CMV-seronegative. Sequencing input: PBMCs. The chain was built from TRBV7-3 and TRBJ1-1; the D gene is not confidently resolved. For the CDR3, the sequence is CASSPTGYGTEAFF. Here is the DNA: TGTGCCAGCAGCCCCACGGGGTATGGCACTGAAGCTTTCTTT.